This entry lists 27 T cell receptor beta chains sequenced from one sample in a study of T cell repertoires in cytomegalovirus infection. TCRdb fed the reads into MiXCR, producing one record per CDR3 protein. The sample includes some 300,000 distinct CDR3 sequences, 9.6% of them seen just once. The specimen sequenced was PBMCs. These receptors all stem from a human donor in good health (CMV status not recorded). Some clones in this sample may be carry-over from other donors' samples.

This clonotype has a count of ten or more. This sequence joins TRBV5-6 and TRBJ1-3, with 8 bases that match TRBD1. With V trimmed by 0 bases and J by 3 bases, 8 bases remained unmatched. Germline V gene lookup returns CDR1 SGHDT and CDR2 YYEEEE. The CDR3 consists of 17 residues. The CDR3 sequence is CASSLDRTGWRGNTIYF. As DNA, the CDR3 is TGTGCCAGCAGCTTGGATCGGACAGGGTGGCGTGGAAACACCATATATTTT.

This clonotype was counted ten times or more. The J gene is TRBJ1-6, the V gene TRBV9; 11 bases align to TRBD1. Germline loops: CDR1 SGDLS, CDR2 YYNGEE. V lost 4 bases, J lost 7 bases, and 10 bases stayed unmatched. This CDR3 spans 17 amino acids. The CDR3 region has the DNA TGTGCCAGCAGCACCCGGACAGGGGGCGAGGGGAATTCACCCCTCCACTTT. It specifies CASSTRTGGEGNSPLHF.

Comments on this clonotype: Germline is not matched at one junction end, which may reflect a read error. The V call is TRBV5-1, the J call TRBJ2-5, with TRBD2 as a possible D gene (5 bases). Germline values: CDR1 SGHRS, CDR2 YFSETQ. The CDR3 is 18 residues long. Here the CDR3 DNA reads TGCGCCAGCAGCTTGGAGGCTAGCTCCCCTACAGCTCAAGGGACCCAGTACTTC. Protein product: CASSLEASSPTAQGTQYF.

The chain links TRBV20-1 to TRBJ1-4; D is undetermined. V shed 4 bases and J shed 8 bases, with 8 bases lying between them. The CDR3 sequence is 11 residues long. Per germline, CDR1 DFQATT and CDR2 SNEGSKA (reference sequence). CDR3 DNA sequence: TGCAGTGCTAAGAAGGCGGAAAAACTGTTTTTT. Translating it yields CSAKKAEKLFF.

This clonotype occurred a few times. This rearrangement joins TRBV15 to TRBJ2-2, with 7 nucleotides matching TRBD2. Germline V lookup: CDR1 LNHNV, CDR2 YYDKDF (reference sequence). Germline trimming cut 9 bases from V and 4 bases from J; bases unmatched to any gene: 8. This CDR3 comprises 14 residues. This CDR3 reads CATLRGTLTGELFF. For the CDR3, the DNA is TGTGCCACTTTGCGGGGGACCCTCACCGGGGAGCTGTTTTTT. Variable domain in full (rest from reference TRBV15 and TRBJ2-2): DAMVIQNPRYQVTQFGKPVTLSCSQTLNHNVMYWYQQKSSQAPKLLFHYYDKDFNNEADTPDNFQSRRPNTSFCFLDIRSPGLGDTAMYLCATLRGTLTGELFFGEGSRLTVL.

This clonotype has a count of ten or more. The CDR3 nucleotides are TGTGCCAGCAGCCGGACAGGAAACACCGGGGAGCTGTTTTTT. Its translation: CASSRTGNTGELFF. The chain recombines TRBV7-2 with TRBJ2-2; 7 positions match TRBD1. CDR1 SGHTA and CDR2 FQGNSA come from the germline V gene. The CDR3 spans 14 residues. V lost 5 bases, J lost 2 bases, and 2 bases stayed unmatched.

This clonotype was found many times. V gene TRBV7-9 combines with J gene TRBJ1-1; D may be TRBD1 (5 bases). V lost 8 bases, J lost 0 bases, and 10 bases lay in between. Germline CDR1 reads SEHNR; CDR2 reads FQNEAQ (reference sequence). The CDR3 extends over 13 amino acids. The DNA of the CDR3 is TGTGCCAGCGGGGGGAATGTGAACACTGAAGCTTTCTTT. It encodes CASGGNVNTEAFF.

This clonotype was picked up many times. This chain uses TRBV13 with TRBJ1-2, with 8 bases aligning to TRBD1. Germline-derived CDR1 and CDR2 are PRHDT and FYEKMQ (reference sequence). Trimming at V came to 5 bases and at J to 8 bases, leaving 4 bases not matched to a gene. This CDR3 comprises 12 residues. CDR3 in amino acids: CASSLRTGGYTF. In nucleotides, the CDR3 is TGTGCCAGCAGCCTCCGGACAGGGGGCTACACCTTC.

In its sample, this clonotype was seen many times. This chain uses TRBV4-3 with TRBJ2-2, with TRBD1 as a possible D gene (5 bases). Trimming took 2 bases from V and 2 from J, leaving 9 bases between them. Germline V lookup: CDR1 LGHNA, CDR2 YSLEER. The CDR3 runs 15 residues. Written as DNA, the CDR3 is TGCGCCAGCAGCCAACAGGGCGCCAACACCGGGGAGCTGTTTTTT. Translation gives CASSQQGANTGELFF.

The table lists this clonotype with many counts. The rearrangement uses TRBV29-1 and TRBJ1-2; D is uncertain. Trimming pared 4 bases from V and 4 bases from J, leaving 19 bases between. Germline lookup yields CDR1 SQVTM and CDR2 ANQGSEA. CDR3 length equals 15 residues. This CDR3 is CSVVPFGGMGYGYTF. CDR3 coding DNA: TGCAGCGTTGTCCCCTTCGGAGGGATGGGCTATGGCTACACCTTC.

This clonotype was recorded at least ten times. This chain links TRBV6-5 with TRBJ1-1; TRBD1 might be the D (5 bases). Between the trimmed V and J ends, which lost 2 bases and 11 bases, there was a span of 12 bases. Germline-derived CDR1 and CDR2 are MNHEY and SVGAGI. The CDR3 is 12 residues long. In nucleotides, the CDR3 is TGTGCCAGCAGTTACCAGCCAGGGAGGGCTTTCTTT. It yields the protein CASSYQPGRAFF.

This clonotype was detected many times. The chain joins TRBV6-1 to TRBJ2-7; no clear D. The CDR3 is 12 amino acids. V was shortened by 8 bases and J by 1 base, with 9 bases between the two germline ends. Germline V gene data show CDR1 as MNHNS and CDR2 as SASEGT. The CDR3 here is CASLDGSYEQYF. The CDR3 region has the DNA TGTGCCAGCCTGGACGGGTCCTACGAGCAGTACTTC.

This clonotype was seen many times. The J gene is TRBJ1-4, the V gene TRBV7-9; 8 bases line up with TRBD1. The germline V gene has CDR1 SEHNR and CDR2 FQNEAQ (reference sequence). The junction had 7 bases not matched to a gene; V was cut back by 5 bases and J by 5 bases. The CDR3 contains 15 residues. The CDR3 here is CASSLLQGENEKLFF. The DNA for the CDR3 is TGTGCCAGCAGCCTCTTACAGGGGGAGAATGAAAAACTGTTTTTT.

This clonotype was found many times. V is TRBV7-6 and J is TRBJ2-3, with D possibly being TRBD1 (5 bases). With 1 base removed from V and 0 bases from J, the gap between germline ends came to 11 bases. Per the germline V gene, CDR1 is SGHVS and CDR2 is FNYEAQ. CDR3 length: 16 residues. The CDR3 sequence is CASSLEVRVSTDTQYF. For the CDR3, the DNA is TGTGCCAGCAGCTTAGAGGTCAGGGTTAGCACAGATACGCAGTATTTT.

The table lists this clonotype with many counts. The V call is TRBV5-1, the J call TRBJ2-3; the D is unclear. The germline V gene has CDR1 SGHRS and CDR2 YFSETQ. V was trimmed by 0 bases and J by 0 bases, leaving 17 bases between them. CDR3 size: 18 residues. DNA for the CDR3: TGCGCCAGCAGCTTGGAGGCGGTCCAGACCCCTAGCACAGATACGCAGTATTTT. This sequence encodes CASSLEAVQTPSTDTQYF.

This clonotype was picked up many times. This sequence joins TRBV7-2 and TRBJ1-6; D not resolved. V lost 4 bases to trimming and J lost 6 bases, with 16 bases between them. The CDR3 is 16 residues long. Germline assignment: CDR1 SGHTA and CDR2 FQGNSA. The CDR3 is CASSSLTATSNSPLHF. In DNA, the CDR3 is TGTGCCAGCAGCTCATTGACCGCTACCAGTAATTCACCCCTCCACTTT.

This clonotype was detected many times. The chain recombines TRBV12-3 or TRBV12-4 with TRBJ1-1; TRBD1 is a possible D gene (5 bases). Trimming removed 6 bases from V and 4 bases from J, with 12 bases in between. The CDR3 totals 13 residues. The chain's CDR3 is CASSVQGVTEAFF. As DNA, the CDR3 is TGTGCCAGCAGCGTCCAAGGGGTCACTGAAGCTTTCTTT.

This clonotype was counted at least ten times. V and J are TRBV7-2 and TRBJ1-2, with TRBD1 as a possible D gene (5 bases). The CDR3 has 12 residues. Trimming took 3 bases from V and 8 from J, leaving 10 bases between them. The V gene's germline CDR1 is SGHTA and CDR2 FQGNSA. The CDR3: CASSLGREGYTF. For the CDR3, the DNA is TGTGCCAGCAGCTTGGGACGGGAGGGCTACACCTTC.

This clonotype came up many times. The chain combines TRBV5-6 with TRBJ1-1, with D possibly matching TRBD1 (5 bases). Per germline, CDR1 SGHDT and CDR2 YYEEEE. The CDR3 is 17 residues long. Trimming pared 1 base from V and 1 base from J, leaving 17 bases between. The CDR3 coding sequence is TGTGCCAGCAGCTTGTTGGGCCCCGGCGGGGGGAACACTGAAGCTTTCTTT. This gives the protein CASSLLGPGGGNTEAFF.

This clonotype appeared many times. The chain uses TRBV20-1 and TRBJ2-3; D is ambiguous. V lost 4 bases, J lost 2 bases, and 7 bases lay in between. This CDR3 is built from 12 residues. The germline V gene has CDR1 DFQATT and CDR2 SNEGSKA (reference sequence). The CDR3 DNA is TGCAGTGCTAACAGCCTCACAGATACGCAGTATTTT. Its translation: CSANSLTDTQYF.

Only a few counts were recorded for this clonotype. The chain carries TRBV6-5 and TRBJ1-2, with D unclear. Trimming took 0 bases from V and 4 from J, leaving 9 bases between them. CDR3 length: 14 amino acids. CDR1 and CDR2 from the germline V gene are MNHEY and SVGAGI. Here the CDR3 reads CASSYSGSFYGYTF. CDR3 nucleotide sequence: TGTGCCAGCAGTTACTCTGGCAGCTTCTATGGCTACACCTTC.

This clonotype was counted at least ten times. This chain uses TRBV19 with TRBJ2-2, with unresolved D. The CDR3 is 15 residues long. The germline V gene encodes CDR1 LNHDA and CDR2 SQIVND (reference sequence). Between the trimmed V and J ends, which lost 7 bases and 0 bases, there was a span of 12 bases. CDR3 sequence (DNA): TGTGCCAGTACCCCTATGGCCGCGAACACCGGGGAGCTGTTTTTT. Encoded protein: CASTPMAANTGELFF.

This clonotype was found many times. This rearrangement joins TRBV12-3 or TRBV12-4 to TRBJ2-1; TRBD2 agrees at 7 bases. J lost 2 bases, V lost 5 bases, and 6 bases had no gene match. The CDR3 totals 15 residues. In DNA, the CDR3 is TGTGCCAGCAGTATAGGACTAGAAACCTACAATGAGCAGTTCTTC. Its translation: CASSIGLETYNEQFF.

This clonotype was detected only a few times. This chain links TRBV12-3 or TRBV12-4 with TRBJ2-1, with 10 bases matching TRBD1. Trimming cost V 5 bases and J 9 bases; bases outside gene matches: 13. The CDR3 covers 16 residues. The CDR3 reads CASSPIPGQGIGEQFF. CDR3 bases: TGTGCCAGCAGTCCTATTCCGGGACAGGGGATCGGTGAGCAGTTCTTC.

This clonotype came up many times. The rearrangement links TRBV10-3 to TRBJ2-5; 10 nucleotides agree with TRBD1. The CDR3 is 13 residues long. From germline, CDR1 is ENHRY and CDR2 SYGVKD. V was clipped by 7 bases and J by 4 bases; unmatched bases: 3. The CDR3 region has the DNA TGTGCCATCAAGGACAGGGGGGGAGAGACCCAGTACTTC. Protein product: CAIKDRGGETQYF.

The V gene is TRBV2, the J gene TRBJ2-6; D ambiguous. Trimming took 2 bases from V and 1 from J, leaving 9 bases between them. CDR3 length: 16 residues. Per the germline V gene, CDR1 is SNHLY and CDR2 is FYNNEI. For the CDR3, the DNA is TGTGCCAGCAGTGAATTGGGGTTTTCTGGGGCCAACGTCCTGACTTTC. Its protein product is CASSELGFSGANVLTF. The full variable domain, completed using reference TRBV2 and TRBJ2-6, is EPEVTQTPSHQVTQMGQEVILRCVPISNHLYFYWYRQILGQKVEFLVSFYNNEISEKSEIFDDQFSVERPDGSNFTLKIRSTKLEDSAMYFCASSELGFSGANVLTFGAGSRLTVL.

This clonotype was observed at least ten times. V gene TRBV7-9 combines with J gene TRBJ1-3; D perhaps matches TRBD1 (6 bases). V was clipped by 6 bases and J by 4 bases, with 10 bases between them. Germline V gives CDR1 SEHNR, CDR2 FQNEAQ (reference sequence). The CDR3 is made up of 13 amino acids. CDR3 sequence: CASSTGPGNTIYF. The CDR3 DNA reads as TGTGCCAGCAGTACAGGGCCCGGAAACACCATATATTTT.